This entry describes one T cell receptor beta chain. The method was immunoSEQ multiplex PCR; TCRdb's version includes in-frame clones alone and lacks a portion of them. Of around 99,000 clones in the sample, over 80% were seen once. Germline V lookup: CDR1 MNHEY, CDR2 SMNVEV (reference sequence). The CDR3 contains 16 residues. Trimming took 6 bases from V and 0 from J, leaving 15 bases between them. The sample comes from a study of T cell responses to AZD1222 COVID-19 vaccine. The specimen was peripheral blood, collected on day 0 of AZD1222 vaccination. The sequence came from an adult in good health. The chain employs TRBV27 and TRBJ1-3; D possibly corresponds to TRBD1 (6 bases). The CDR3 sequence is CASRREQGRSGNTIYF. The DNA of the CDR3 is TGTGCCAGCAGGCGGGAACAGGGTCGCTCTGGAAACACCATATATTTT.